What follows is one TCR beta chain and its context. The CDR3 loop spans 14 amino acids. CDR1 is SGHVS and CDR2 is FNYEAQ in the germline V gene. Deletions cut 0 bases from V and 3 bases from J, with 9 bases between. The sample originates from a study of blood T cell repertoires in COVID-19. The wider study: Material from acute and convalescent COVID-19 was sourced from the United States, Italy and Spain.

The method was immunoSEQ multiplex PCR; TCRdb's version includes in-frame clones alone and lacks a portion of them. The table has approximately 450,000 clones, nearly 90% seen once; the top ten hold under 2%. Cohort placement rested on clinical history that participants reported themselves. The chain joins TRBV7-6 to TRBJ2-7, with no clear D. The sequence was obtained from a woman in her late teens or twenties with acute COVID-19. Sequenced sample: PBMCs or T cells enriched from blood (not recorded which). In nucleotides, the CDR3 is TGTGCCAGCAGCTTAGCTTCCAACAGCTACGAGCAGTACTTC. This translates into CASSLASNSYEQYF.